One sample yielded the 22 T cell receptor beta chains listed below, sequenced in a study of T cell repertoires in cytomegalovirus infection. TCRdb itself ran the reads through MiXCR, one entry per CDR3 protein. The profile shows about 740,000 distinct CDR3 sequences, 35% of them singletons. Sequences were obtained from PBMCs. The receptors shown here come from a human donor in good health (CMV status not recorded). Some clones in this sample may be carry-over from other donors' samples.

As to this clonotype: Since a much larger clone is just one base distant, this may be a read error. V usage is TRBV7-8 and J usage is TRBJ1-1; D unresolved. Trimming stripped 2 bases from V and 1 base from J, with 8 bases between. Germline V gives CDR1 SGHVS, CDR2 FQNEAQ. The CDR3 spans 14 residues. This chain's CDR3 is CASSLPGWNTEAFF. CDR3 coding DNA: TGTGCCAGCAGCTTACCCGGGTGGAACACTGAAGCTTTCTTT.

The chain has TRBV10-3 and TRBJ1-1; D remains ambiguous. V lost 0 bases and J 11 bases, leaving 10 bases between the germline ends. Germline CDR1 reads ENHRY; CDR2 reads SYGVKD. This CDR3 spans 12 amino acids. Here the CDR3 DNA reads TGTGCCATCAGTGAGTCCGGGTCCGGGGCTTTCTTT. This sequence encodes CAISESGSGAFF.

The chain is built from TRBV27 and TRBJ1-2; D is unresolved. Trimming took 0 bases from V and 2 from J, leaving 7 bases between them. The CDR3 length is 14 residues. Per germline, CDR1 MNHEY and CDR2 SMNVEV (reference sequence). DNA of the CDR3: TGTGCCAGCAGTTTATCGCGGATAAACTATGGCTACACCTTC. It specifies CASSLSRINYGYTF.

This chain uses TRBV6-1 with TRBJ2-7; 9 nucleotides match TRBD1. Germline V gene data show CDR1 as MNHNS and CDR2 as SASEGT. The CDR3 loop spans 14 amino acids. With V trimmed by 5 bases and J by 4 bases, 6 bases remained unmatched. The CDR3 DNA is TGTGCCAGCAGTTTACGACAGGGGGTATACGAGCAGTACTTC. Translating it yields CASSLRQGVYEQYF.

This clonotype was counted many times. The gene calls are TRBV20-1 and TRBJ2-3; 10 bases match TRBD2. Trimming removed 0 bases from V and 5 bases from J; junction bases left unmatched: 8. There are 16 residues in the CDR3. Germline lookup yields CDR1 DFQATT and CDR2 SNEGSKA (reference sequence). DNA of the CDR3: TGCAGTGCTAGAGATCCCAGCGGGGGGGCCATAGATACGCAGTATTTT. It encodes CSARDPSGGAIDTQYF.

A single count supports this clonotype. The CDR3 DNA follows: TGCGCCAGCAGCTCGGGGCCAGCGACGGTGAACACTGAAGCTTTCTTT. It is translated as CASSSGPATVNTEAFF. This chain joins TRBV5-1 and TRBJ1-1; D possibly corresponds to TRBD1 (5 bases). CDR3 size: 16 residues. V lost 3 bases and J 0 bases, leaving 15 bases between the germline ends. The germline V gene encodes CDR1 SGHRS and CDR2 YFSETQ. The full variable domain, with the rest looked up from reference TRBV5-1 and TRBJ1-1, is KAGVTQTPRYLIKTRGQQVTLSCSPISGHRSVSWYQQTPGQGLQFLFEYFSETQRNKGNFPGRFSGRQFSNSRSEMNVSTLELGDSALYLCASSSGPATVNTEAFFGQGTRLTVV.

This chain joins TRBV15 and TRBJ1-2; D not certain. Germline V gene lookup returns CDR1 LNHNV and CDR2 YYDKDF (reference sequence). V was clipped by 1 base and J by 2 bases, with 11 bases between them. This CDR3 comprises 15 residues. This CDR3 reads CATSRVDGRNYGYTF. The CDR3 DNA is TGTGCCACCAGCAGAGTAGACGGCCGCAACTATGGCTACACCTTC.

The chain combines TRBV7-6 with TRBJ2-7; D tentatively fits TRBD1 or TRBD2 (5 bases each). The CDR3 length is 16 residues. The V end lost 5 bases, the J end lost 2 bases, and 19 bases lay between the germline ends. Germline CDR1 SGHVS, CDR2 FNYEAQ. CDR3 coding DNA: TGTGCCAGCAGCCCCCCCACAGGACTGTCAACCTACGAGCAGTACTTC. It yields the protein CASSPPTGLSTYEQYF.

In nucleotides, the CDR3 is TGTGCCAGCAAACAGGGGGGAGGCTGGACAGATACGCAGTATTTT. This codes for CASKQGGGWTDTQYF. The chain links TRBV12-3 or TRBV12-4 to TRBJ2-3; the match to TRBD1 covers 8 bases. Losses at the gene ends were 7 bases for V and 3 bases for J; bases not matched to a gene: 9. The CDR3 runs to 15 residues.

J is TRBJ2-1 and V is TRBV24-1, with TRBD2 as a possible D gene (6 bases). CDR3 length: 15 residues. CDR1 and CDR2 from the germline V gene are KGHDR and SFDVKD. Trimming shortened V by 5 bases and J by 6 bases, and 16 bases separated the two germline ends. CDR3 protein: CATSVGRSAGNEQFF. The CDR3 DNA reads as TGTGCCACCAGTGTGGGACGATCAGCGGGCAATGAGCAGTTCTTC.

With respect to this clonotype: A read error may produce the germline difference seen at one junction end. The rearrangement joins TRBV20-1 to TRBJ2-4, with D possibly being TRBD1 (6 bases). Germline-derived CDR1 and CDR2 are DFQATT and SNEGSKA (reference sequence). The CDR3 covers 15 residues. In DNA form, the CDR3 reads TGCAGTTCTAGAGACGAGACAGGAGCCAAAAACATTCAGTACTTC. Translated, it gives CSSRDETGAKNIQYF.

Only a few counts were recorded for this clonotype. V and J are TRBV18 and TRBJ1-1; tentatively, D is TRBD1 (6 bases). The CDR3 contains 15 residues. From germline, CDR1 is KGHSH and CDR2 LQKENI. The V gene lost 3 bases and the J gene lost 1 base, with 12 bases spanning the gap. CDR3 residues: CASSPPEGGNTEAFF. CDR3 nucleotides: TGTGCCAGCTCACCTCCTGAGGGGGGGAACACTGAAGCTTTCTTT.

The chain uses TRBV5-1 and TRBJ1-5; D possibly corresponds to TRBD1 (5 bases). CDR3 length: 15 residues. In germline, CDR1 is SGHRS, CDR2 YFSETQ. The V gene lost 5 bases and the J gene lost 2 bases, with 14 bases spanning the gap. CDR3 nucleotides: TGCGCCAGCAGGAAAGGGGTAATCGGCAATCAGCCCCAGCATTTT. Its translation: CASRKGVIGNQPQHF.

J is TRBJ2-1 and V is TRBV9, with D perhaps given as TRBD1 or TRBD2 (5 bases each). The germline CDR1 and CDR2 sequences are SGDLS and YYNGEE. Trimming pared 1 base from V and 7 bases from J, leaving 12 bases between. CDR3 length equals 14 residues. CDR3 coding DNA: TGTGCCAGCAGCGTAAGGGACCGAAAGAATGAGCAGTTCTTC. Amino acid sequence: CASSVRDRKNEQFF. Full variable domain (outside the CDR3, taken from reference TRBV9 and TRBJ2-1): DSGVTQTPKHLITATGQRVTLRCSPRSGDLSVYWYQQSLDQGLQFLIQYYNGEERAKGNILERFSAQQFPDLHSELNLSSLELGDSALYFCASSVRDRKNEQFFGPGTRLTVL.

There are many counts of this clonotype. The chain uses TRBV7-2 and TRBJ1-1, with a tentative D call TRBD1 (5 bases). This CDR3 region has 14 residues. CDR1 and CDR2 (germline): SGHTA, FQGNSA. V was shortened by 1 base and J by 6 bases, with 12 bases between the two germline ends. CDR3 sequence reads: CASSLGPMGAEAFF. DNA for the CDR3: TGTGCCAGCAGCTTAGGCCCGATGGGGGCTGAAGCTTTCTTT.

This rearrangement joins TRBV6-2 or TRBV6-3 to TRBJ1-5; D not resolved. This CDR3 is 12 amino acids long. The germline V and J ends were trimmed by 8 bases and 5 bases, with 10 bases remaining between them. Germline V gene sequence: CDR1 MNHEY, CDR2 SVGEGT. The CDR3 DNA is TGTGCCAGCGGTATTCTTCATCAGCCCCAGCATTTT. This translates into CASGILHQPQHF.

The sample holds a few counts of this clonotype. This chain uses TRBV7-9 with TRBJ1-1, with D possibly matching TRBD1 (5 bases). This CDR3 is 17 amino acids long. Looked up from germline, CDR1 is SEHNR and CDR2 is FQNEAQ (reference sequence). V lost 7 bases, J lost 0 bases, and 21 bases lay in between. The CDR3 nucleotides read TGTGCCAGCAACCACCCGCCCAAAGGGACCATGAACACTGAAGCTTTCTTT. It is translated as CASNHPPKGTMNTEAFF.

This clonotype was found once. The CDR3 sequence: CASSFGDGPYEQYF. The CDR3 DNA reads as TGTGCCAGCAGCTTCGGGGACGGTCCCTACGAGCAGTACTTC. This chain joins TRBV11-2 and TRBJ2-7; the D call may be TRBD1 or TRBD2 (5 bases each). Germline assignment: CDR1 SGHAT and CDR2 FQNNGV. Trimming pared 3 bases from V and 2 bases from J, leaving 11 bases between. This CDR3 is built from 14 residues.

The chain couples TRBV6-5 to TRBJ2-6, with a tentative D call TRBD2 (5 bases). There are 17 residues in the CDR3. CDR1 and CDR2 (germline): MNHEY, SVGAGI. Trimming removed 6 bases at V and 1 base at J, with 16 bases between. For the CDR3, the DNA is TGTGCCAGCAGCGGGTGGGCGGGTATTTCTGGGGCCAACGTCCTGACTTTC. This gives the protein CASSGWAGISGANVLTF.

This clonotype was recorded a few times. The chain carries TRBV2 and TRBJ2-1; 9 nucleotides match TRBD2. Germline V gene sequence: CDR1 SNHLY, CDR2 FYNNEI. This CDR3 region has 20 residues. V shed 3 bases, J shed 2 bases, and the junction held 17 bases outside the gene matches. The CDR3 here is CASSDMRQGLAGATYNEQFF. In DNA, the CDR3 is TGTGCCAGCAGTGATATGAGACAGGGCTTAGCGGGGGCCACCTACAATGAGCAGTTCTTC. Filled out from reference TRBV2 and TRBJ2-1, the complete variable domain reads EPEVTQTPSHQVTQMGQEVILRCVPISNHLYFYWYRQILGQKVEFLVSFYNNEISEKSEIFDDQFSVERPDGSNFTLKIRSTKLEDSAMYFCASSDMRQGLAGATYNEQFFGPGTRLTVL.

CDR3 sequence reads: CATKRTSGGYNEQFF. The CDR3 DNA sequence: TGTGCCACCAAACGGACTAGCGGGGGCTACAATGAGCAGTTCTTC. V usage is TRBV2 and J usage is TRBJ2-1, with 13 nucleotides matching TRBD2. The V gene's germline CDR1 is SNHLY and CDR2 FYNNEI. CDR3 size: 15 residues. V shed 10 bases, J shed 3 bases, and the junction held 6 bases outside the gene matches. Looking up the rest from reference TRBV2 and TRBJ2-1 gives the full variable domain: EPEVTQTPSHQVTQMGQEVILRCVPISNHLYFYWYRQILGQKVEFLVSFYNNEISEKSEIFDDQFSVERPDGSNFTLKIRSTKLEDSAMYFCATKRTSGGYNEQFFGPGTRLTVL.

This clonotype turned up a few times. The gene calls are TRBV6-1 and TRBJ1-5; 8 nucleotides match TRBD1. The CDR3 contains 16 residues. The V segment lost 3 bases and the J segment 2 bases; nucleotides outside the gene matches: 6. The germline V gene encodes CDR1 MNHNS and CDR2 SASEGT. CDR3 DNA sequence: TGTGCCAGCAGTGATAGACAGGGGACCGGCAATCAGCCCCAGCATTTT. Translated, it gives CASSDRQGTGNQPQHF.